This record concerns one T cell receptor (beta chain) sequence. Its target is not known. Libraries were prepared by immunoSEQ multiplex PCR; TCRdb keeps only in-frame clonotypes and omits some of them. The sample has roughly 70,000 clones, about 95% seen once. The record originates from a study of cytomegalovirus exposure and HLA in healthy donors. Overall study results and limits: According to reports, the classifier identified cytomegalovirus status with high specificity and sensitivity. Despite most TCR sequences being rare, some public TCRs occurred in many donors. Cytomegalovirus-associated status was assigned to about 160 TCR beta chains.

Germline CDR1 reads SGHRS; CDR2 reads YFSETQ. The CDR3 totals 15 residues. V was clipped by 3 bases and J by 2 bases, with 14 bases between them. Sequencing used PBMCs. This sequence joins TRBV5-1 and TRBJ2-5; perhaps TRBD1 as D (6 bases). The TCR originated in a man younger than 35 in good health and CMV-seronegative. CDR3 in amino acids: CASSSTGTRQETQYF. As DNA, the CDR3 is TGCGCCAGCAGCTCGACCGGGACACGACAAGAGACCCAGTACTTC.